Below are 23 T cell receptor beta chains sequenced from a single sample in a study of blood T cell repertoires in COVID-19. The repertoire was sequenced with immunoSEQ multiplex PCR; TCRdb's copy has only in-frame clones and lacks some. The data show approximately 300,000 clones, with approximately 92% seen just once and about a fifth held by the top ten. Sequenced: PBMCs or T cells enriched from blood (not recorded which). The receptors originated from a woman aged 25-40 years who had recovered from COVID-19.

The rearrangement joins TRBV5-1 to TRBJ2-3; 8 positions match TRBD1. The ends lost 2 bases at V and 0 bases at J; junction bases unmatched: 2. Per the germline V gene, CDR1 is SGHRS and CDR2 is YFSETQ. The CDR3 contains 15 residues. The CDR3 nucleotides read TGCGCCAGCAGCTTCTGGGACAGGAGCACAGATACGCAGTATTTT. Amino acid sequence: CASSFWDRSTDTQYF.

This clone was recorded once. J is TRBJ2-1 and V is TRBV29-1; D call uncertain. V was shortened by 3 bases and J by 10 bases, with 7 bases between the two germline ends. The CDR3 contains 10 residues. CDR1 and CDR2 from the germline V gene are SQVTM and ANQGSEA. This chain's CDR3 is CSVEELEQFF. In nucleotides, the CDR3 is TGCAGCGTTGAGGAACTAGAGCAGTTCTTC.

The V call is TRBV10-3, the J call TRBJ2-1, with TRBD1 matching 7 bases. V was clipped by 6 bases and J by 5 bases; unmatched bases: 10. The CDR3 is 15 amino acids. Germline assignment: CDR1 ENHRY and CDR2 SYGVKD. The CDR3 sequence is CAIRLTGFGNNEQFF. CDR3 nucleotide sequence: TGTGCCATCAGATTGACAGGGTTCGGGAACAATGAGCAGTTCTTC.

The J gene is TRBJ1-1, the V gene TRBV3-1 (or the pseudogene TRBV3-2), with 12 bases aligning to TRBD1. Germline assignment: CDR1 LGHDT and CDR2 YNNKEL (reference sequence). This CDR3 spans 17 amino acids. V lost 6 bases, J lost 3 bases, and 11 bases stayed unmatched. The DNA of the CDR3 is TGTGCCAGCAGTCGGGACAGGGGGCTCGTCGAGGACACTGAAGCTTTCTTT. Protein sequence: CASSRDRGLVEDTEAFF.

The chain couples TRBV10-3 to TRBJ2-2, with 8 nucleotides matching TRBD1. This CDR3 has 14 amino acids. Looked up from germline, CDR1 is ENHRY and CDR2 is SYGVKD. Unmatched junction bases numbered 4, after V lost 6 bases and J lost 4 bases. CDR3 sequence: CAIRGQELTGELFF. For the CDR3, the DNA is TGTGCCATCAGGGGACAGGAGCTCACCGGGGAGCTGTTTTTT.

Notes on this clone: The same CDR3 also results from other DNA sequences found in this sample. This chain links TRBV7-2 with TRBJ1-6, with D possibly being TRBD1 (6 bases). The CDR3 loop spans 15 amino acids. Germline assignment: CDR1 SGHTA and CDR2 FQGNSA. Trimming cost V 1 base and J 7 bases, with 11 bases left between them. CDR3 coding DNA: TGTGCCAGCAGCTTAGACAGGGTCGGCAATTCACCCCTCCACTTT. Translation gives CASSLDRVGNSPLHF.

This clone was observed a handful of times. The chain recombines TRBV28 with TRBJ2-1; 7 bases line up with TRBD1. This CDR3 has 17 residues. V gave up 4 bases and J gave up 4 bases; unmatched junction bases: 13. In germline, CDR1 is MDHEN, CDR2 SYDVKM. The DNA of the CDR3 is TGTGCCAGCAGTTCTTATCTCGGACAGGAGCCTTACAATGAGCAGTTCTTC. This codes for CASSSYLGQEPYNEQFF.

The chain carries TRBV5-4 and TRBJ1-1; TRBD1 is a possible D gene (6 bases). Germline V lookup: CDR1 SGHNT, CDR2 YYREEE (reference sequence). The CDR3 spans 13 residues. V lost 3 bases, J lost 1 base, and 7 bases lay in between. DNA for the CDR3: TGTGCCAGCAGCTCGGGACAGAACACTGAAGCTTTCTTT. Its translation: CASSSGQNTEAFF. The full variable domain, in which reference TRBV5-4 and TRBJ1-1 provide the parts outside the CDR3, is ETGVTQSPTHLIKTRGQQVTLRCSSQSGHNTVSWYQQALGQGPQFIFQYYREEENGRGNFPPRFSGLQFPNYSSELNVNALELDDSALYLCASSSGQNTEAFFGQGTRLTVV.

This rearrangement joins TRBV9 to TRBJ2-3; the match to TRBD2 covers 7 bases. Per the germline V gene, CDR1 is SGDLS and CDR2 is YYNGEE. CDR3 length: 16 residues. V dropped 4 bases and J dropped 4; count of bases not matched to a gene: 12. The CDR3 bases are TGTGCCAGCAGCATACGGCGGGGGTCACATCCAGATACGCAGTATTTT. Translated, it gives CASSIRRGSHPDTQYF.

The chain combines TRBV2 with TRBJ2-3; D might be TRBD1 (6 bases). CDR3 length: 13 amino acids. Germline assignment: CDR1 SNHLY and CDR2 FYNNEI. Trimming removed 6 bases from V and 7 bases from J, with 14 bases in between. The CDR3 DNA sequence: TGTGCCAGCAGGGTAAACAGGGAAAATACGCAGTATTTT. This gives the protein CASRVNRENTQYF. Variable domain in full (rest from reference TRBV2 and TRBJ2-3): EPEVTQTPSHQVTQMGQEVILRCVPISNHLYFYWYRQILGQKVEFLVSFYNNEISEKSEIFDDQFSVERPDGSNFTLKIRSTKLEDSAMYFCASRVNRENTQYFGPGTRLTVL.

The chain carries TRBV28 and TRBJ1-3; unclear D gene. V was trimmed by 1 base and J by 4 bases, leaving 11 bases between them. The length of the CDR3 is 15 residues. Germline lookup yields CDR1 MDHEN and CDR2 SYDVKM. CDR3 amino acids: CASSLSGSLGNTIYF. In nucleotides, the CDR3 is TGTGCCAGCAGTTTATCGGGAAGTCTCGGAAACACCATATATTTT.

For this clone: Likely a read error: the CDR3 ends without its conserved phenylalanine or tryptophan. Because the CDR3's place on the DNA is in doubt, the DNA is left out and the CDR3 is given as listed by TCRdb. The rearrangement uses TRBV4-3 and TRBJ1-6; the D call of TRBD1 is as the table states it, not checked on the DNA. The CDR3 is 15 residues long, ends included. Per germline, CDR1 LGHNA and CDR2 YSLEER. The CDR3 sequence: CASSSNPGTGEGRSR.

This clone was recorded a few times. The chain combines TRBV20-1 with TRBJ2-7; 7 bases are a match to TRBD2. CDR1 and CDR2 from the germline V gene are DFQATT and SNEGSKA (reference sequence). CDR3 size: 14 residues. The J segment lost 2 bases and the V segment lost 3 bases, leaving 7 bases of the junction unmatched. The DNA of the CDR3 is TGCAGTGCTAGTGATTCTAGCGGAGCCTACGAGCAGTACTTC. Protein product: CSASDSSGAYEQYF.

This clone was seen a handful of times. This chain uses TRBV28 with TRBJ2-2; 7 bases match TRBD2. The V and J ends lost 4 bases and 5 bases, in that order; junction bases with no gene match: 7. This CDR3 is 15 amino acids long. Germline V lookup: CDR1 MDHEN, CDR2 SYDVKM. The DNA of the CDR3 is TGTGCCAGCAGTTCCCGACTAGCTGGGACCGGGGAGCTGTTTTTT. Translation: CASSSRLAGTGELFF.

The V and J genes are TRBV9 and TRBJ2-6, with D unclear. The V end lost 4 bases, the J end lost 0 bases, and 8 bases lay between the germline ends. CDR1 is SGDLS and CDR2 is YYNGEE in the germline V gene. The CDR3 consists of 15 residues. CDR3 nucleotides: TGTGCCAGCAGCTCAGACATCTCTGGGGCCAACGTCCTGACTTTC. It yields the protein CASSSDISGANVLTF.

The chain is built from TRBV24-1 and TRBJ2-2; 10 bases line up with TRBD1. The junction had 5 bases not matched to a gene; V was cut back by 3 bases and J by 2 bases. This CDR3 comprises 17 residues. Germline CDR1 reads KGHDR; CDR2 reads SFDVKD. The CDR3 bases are TGTGCCACCAGTGATCACCCGACAGGGGGCAACACCGGGGAGCTGTTTTTT. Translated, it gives CATSDHPTGGNTGELFF.

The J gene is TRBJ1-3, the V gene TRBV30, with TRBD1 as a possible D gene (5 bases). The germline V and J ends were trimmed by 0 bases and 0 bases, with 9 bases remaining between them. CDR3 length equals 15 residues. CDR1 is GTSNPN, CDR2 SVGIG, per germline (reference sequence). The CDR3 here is CAWSVLGGSGNTIYF. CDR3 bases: TGTGCCTGGAGTGTACTCGGGGGCTCTGGAAACACCATATATTTT.

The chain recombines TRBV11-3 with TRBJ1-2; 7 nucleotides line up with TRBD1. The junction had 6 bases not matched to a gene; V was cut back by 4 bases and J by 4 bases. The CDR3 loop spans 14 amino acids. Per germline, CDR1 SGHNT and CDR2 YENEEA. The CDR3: CASSSGQASYGYTF. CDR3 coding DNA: TGTGCCAGCAGCTCAGGACAGGCGAGCTATGGCTACACCTTC. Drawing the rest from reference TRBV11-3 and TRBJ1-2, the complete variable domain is EAGVVQSPRYKIIEKKQPVAFWCNPISGHNTLYWYLQNLGQGPELLIRYENEEAVDDSQLPKDRFSAERLKGVDSTLKIQPAELGDSAVYLCASSSGQASYGYTFGSGTRLTVV.

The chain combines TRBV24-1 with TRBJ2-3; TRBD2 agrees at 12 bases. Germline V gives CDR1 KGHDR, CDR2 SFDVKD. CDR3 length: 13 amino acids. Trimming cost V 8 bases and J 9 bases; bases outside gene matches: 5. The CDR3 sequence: CATTGLAGSTQYF. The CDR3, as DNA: TGTGCCACCACGGGACTAGCGGGCTCAACGCAGTATTTT.

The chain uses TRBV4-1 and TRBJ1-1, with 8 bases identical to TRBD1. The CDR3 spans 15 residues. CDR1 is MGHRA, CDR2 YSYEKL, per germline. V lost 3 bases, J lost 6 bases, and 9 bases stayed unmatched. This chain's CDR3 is CASSQPRGRFPEAFF. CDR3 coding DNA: TGCGCCAGCAGCCAGCCCAGGGGGCGGTTTCCTGAAGCTTTCTTT.

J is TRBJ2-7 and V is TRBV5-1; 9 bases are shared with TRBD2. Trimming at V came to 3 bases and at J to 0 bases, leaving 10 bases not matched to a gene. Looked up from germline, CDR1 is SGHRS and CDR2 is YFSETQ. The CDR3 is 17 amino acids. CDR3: CASSSIPSGGISYEQYF. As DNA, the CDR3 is TGCGCCAGCAGCTCCATACCCAGCGGGGGGATCTCCTACGAGCAGTACTTC. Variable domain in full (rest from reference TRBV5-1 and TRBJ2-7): KAGVTQTPRYLIKTRGQQVTLSCSPISGHRSVSWYQQTPGQGLQFLFEYFSETQRNKGNFPGRFSGRQFSNSRSEMNVSTLELGDSALYLCASSSIPSGGISYEQYFGPGTRLTVT.

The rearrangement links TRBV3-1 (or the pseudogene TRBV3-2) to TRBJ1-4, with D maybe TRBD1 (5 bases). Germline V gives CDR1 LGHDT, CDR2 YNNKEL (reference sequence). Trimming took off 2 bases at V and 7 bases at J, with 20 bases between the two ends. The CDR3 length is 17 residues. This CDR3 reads CASSQSGSQFGSEKLFF. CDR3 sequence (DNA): TGTGCCAGCAGCCAATCAGGGTCGCAATTTGGTAGTGAAAAACTGTTTTTT.

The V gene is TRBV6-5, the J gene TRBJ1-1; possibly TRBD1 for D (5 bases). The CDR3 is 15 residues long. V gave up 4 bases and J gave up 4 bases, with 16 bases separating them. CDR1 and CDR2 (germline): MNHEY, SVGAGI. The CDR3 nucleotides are TGTGCCAGCAGTTCTGGCAGGGTGTTTGGCACTGAAGCTTTCTTT. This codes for CASSSGRVFGTEAFF.